The present TCR beta chain was sequenced within a study of T cell repertoires in cytomegalovirus infection. Across the study: CMV epitopes, recently identified HLA-C-restricted and well-studied HLA-B-restricted, were used.

The V gene end was trimmed by 8 bases and the J gene end by 2 bases; junction bases not matched to a gene: 4. The CDR3 covers 15 residues. The germline gives CDR1 SGDLS, CDR2 YYNGEE. Concerning this clonotype itself: No antigen is known for it.

Each CDR3 protein gets one entry after TCRdb re-called the reads with MiXCR. The sample lists 110,000 or so distinct CDR3 sequences, roughly 31% occurring once. The chain has TRBV9 and TRBJ2-1; 13 bases line up with TRBD2. The specimen comprised CD8+ T cells from cultured PBMCs, sampled from culture after CMV antigen stimulation. The sequence was obtained from a human donor in good health (CMV status not recorded). Some clones in this sample may be carry-over from other donors' samples. CDR3 sequence: CASSTSGGTYNEQFF. The CDR3 DNA follows: TGTGCCAGTTCGACTAGCGGGGGGACCTACAATGAGCAGTTCTTC. Full variable domain (remainder filled in from reference TRBV9 and TRBJ2-1): DSGVTQTPKHLITATGQRVTLRCSPRSGDLSVYWYQQSLDQGLQFLIQYYNGEERAKGNILERFSAQQFPDLHSELNLSSLELGDSALYFCASSTSGGTYNEQFFGPGTRLTVL.